One sample yielded the 11 T cell receptor beta chains listed below, sequenced in a study of CD8 T cells in Susac syndrome. RNA was extracted with the RNeasy kit, and a quantity of roughly 0.45 to 1 ug was reverse transcribed using random hexamers. TCRdb redid the calling of the immunoSEQ multiplex PCR reads with MiXCR, one entry per CDR3 protein. Of about 130,000 distinct CDR3 sequences listed, about 95% are singletons. Sequenced material: CD8+ T cells from PBMCs. These receptors were obtained from a human donor with Susac syndrome.

The rearrangement joins TRBV5-6 to TRBJ1-1, with D uncertain. Trimming pared 4 bases from V and 1 base from J, leaving 8 bases between. The CDR3 has 13 residues. CDR1 is SGHDT, CDR2 YYEEEE, per germline. The DNA for the CDR3 is TGTGCCAGCAGCCGCCTGGGGAACACTGAAGCTTTCTTT. Its translation: CASSRLGNTEAFF.

This rearrangement joins TRBV9 to TRBJ2-7; 8 nucleotides align to TRBD2. The length of the CDR3 is 13 residues. Unmatched junction bases numbered 2, after V lost 1 base and J lost 5 bases. Germline CDR1 is SGDLS and CDR2 is YYNGEE. CDR3 region: CASSVRGGDEQYF. Written as DNA, the CDR3 is TGTGCCAGCAGCGTACGGGGGGGTGACGAGCAGTACTTC.

The chain couples TRBV30 to TRBJ1-2; a possible D gene is TRBD1 (6 bases). The germline gives CDR1 GTSNPN, CDR2 SVGIG (reference sequence). The CDR3 is 14 amino acids. V was trimmed by 4 bases and J by 4 bases, leaving 16 bases between them. The chain's CDR3 is CAWNRQADLYGYTF. DNA of the CDR3: TGTGCCTGGAACCGACAGGCGGATCTCTATGGCTACACCTTC.

The chain recombines TRBV6-5 with TRBJ2-7; D uncertain. Trimming cost V 6 bases and J 7 bases, with 10 bases left between them. There are 11 residues in the CDR3. Germline CDR1 and CDR2: MNHEY and SVGAGI. CDR3 coding DNA: TGTGCCAGCAGCTTGAAAGGGGAGCAGTACTTC. This encodes CASSLKGEQYF.

This clonotype was recorded a few times. The chain links TRBV12-3 or TRBV12-4 to TRBJ2-2; D unresolved. This CDR3 spans 12 amino acids. The ends were cut back, 8 bases at V and 4 bases at J, with 8 bases in the middle. CDR3: CASSAGTGELFF. Written as DNA, the CDR3 is TGTGCCAGCTCTGCCGGCACCGGGGAGCTGTTTTTT.

The chain couples TRBV20-1 to TRBJ2-3; TRBD2 agrees at 12 bases. This CDR3 has 16 residues. Per germline, CDR1 DFQATT and CDR2 SNEGSKA (reference sequence). V shed 1 base, J shed 4 bases, and the junction held 6 bases outside the gene matches. The CDR3 region is CSARGASGGAPDTQYF. The DNA for the CDR3 is TGCAGTGCTAGAGGGGCTAGCGGGGGGGCCCCAGATACGCAGTATTTT.

The V gene is TRBV3-1, the J gene TRBJ1-2, with no clear D. Germline V lookup: CDR1 LGHDT, CDR2 YNNKEL (reference sequence). Trimming left V 8 bases short and J 0 bases short, with 13 bases between. The CDR3 length is 14 residues. The CDR3 nucleotides read TGTGCCAGCGGAGCCTTGGGCGCTAACTATGGCTACACCTTC. Protein product: CASGALGANYGYTF.

In this sample, this clonotype turned up a few times. The chain joins TRBV29-1 to TRBJ2-1; 8 nucleotides agree with TRBD2. Germline V gene data show CDR1 as SQVTM and CDR2 as ANQGSEA. The CDR3 is 14 residues long. Unmatched junction bases numbered 2, after V lost 4 bases and J lost 0 bases. CDR3 residues: CSVGSGTSYNEQFF. CDR3 nucleotide sequence: TGCAGCGTTGGTAGCGGGACCTCCTACAATGAGCAGTTCTTC.

This clonotype showed up just once. The rearrangement joins TRBV2 to TRBJ2-1, with D possibly being TRBD1 (6 bases). CDR3 length: 14 amino acids. The V end was cut by 3 bases, the J end by 8 bases, with 14 bases between. Germline CDR1 is SNHLY and CDR2 is FYNNEI. The CDR3 region is CASSDRQGGDEQFF. CDR3 sequence (DNA): TGTGCCAGCAGTGATCGGCAAGGGGGAGATGAGCAGTTCTTC.

The chain combines TRBV4-3 with TRBJ2-7; 7 nucleotides align to TRBD1. The trim removed 0 bases at V and 1 base at J, leaving 3 bases unmatched. Germline V CDR1 and CDR2: LGHNA, YSLEER. The CDR3 totals 15 residues. This CDR3 is CASSQDEQGSYEQYF. The CDR3 coding sequence is TGCGCCAGCAGCCAAGATGAACAGGGGTCCTACGAGCAGTACTTC.

The chain uses TRBV7-8 and TRBJ1-3, with 7 bases that match TRBD1. J gave up 2 bases and V 5 bases, and 6 bases lay outside the gene matches. CDR1 and CDR2 from the germline V gene are SGHVS and FQNEAQ. The CDR3 has 15 amino acids. CDR3 sequence: CASSLVDRTGNTIYF. CDR3 in DNA: TGTGCCAGCAGCCTAGTGGACAGGACTGGAAACACCATATATTTT.